The rows below give T cell receptor beta chains drawn from one sample of a study of T cells after posttransplantation cyclophosphamide. The data were produced by immunoSEQ multiplex PCR, yet TCRdb's version contains in-frame clones alone and is incomplete. The sample includes approximately 5,400 clones, almost 95% of them seen just once. The sequenced sample was CD4+ T cells sorted from bone marrow. The receptors derive from a woman between 55 and 75 years old in good health, CMV-negative, and a related stem cell transplant donor. CDR3s include the opening cysteine and the closing phenylalanine or tryptophan. The D gene is left open where the match is weak. Size tells how often a clone was seen (once, few, many) or the class of an expanded clone, and some rows leave it out.

J: TRBJ1-5
V: TRBV19
size: -
D: TRBD1
CDR3: CATSDRGSNQPQHF
DNA: TGTGCCACTTCGGACAGGGGGAGCAATCAGCCCCAGCATTTT

J: TRBJ2-6
V: TRBV6-5
size: -
D: -
CDR3: CASSYFEPGANVLTF
DNA: TGTGCCAGCAGTTACTTCGAGCCTGGGGCCAACGTCCTGACTTTC

J: TRBJ1-3
V: TRBV7-2
size: once
D: -
CDR3: CASSQRGAGPSSGNTIYF
DNA: TGTGCCAGCAGCCAACGTGGAGCGGGGCCGAGCTCTGGAAACACCATATATTTT

J: TRBJ1-5
V: TRBV28
size: few
D: -
CDR3: CASTGAGPNQPQHF
DNA: TGTGCCAGCACGGGCGCAGGGCCCAATCAGCCCCAGCATTTT

J: TRBJ2-1
V: TRBV7-7
size: -
D: TRBD1
CDR3: CASSEMTGGNNEQFF
DNA: TGTGCTAGCAGCGAGATGACAGGGGGCAACAATGAGCAGTTCTTC

J: TRBJ2-3
V: TRBV12-5
size: -
D: -
CDR3: CASGLGMGQGASTDTQYF
DNA: -

J: TRBJ2-5
V: TRBV7-2
size: -
D: -
CDR3: CASSLGWQGYKTQYF
DNA: TGTGCCAGCAGCTTAGGCTGGCAGGGATACAAGACCCAGTACTTC

J: TRBJ2-1
V: TRBV7-6
size: -
D: TRBD1
CDR3: CASSSGTGSYNEQFF
DNA: TGTGCCAGCAGCTCCGGGACAGGGTCCTACAATGAGCAGTTCTTC

J: TRBJ1-1
V: TRBV18
size: -
D: -
CDR3: CASSPRGGVATMNTEAFF
DNA: TGTGCCAGCTCACCAAGGGGAGGGGTAGCCACCATGAACACTGAAGCTTTCTTT

J: TRBJ2-3
V: TRBV27
size: -
D: TRBD2
CDR3: CASSLGGVAGTDTQYF
DNA: TGTGCCAGCAGTTTGGGAGGGGTAGCGGGAACAGATACGCAGTATTTT

J: TRBJ1-6
V: TRBV6-5
size: -
D: TRBD1
CDR3: CASSYSTGNNSPLHF
DNA: TGTGCCAGCAGTTACTCGACAGGGAATAATTCACCCCTCCACTTT

J: TRBJ2-1
V: TRBV5-1
size: -
D: -
CDR3: CASSLLLDPNEQFF
DNA: TGCGCCAGCAGCCTGTTACTAGATCCGAATGAGCAGTTCTTC

J: TRBJ1-2
V: TRBV6-1
size: -
D: -
CDR3: CASSGRGVNYGYTF
DNA: TGTGCCAGCAGTGGCAGGGGAGTCAACTATGGCTACACCTTC

J: TRBJ2-2
V: TRBV11-2
size: -
D: -
CDR3: CASSLVISPGAGGELFF
DNA: TGTGCCAGCAGCTTAGTTATTAGCCCAGGGGCGGGCGGGGAGCTGTTTTTT

J: TRBJ1-3
V: TRBV7-7
size: -
D: -
CDR3: CASSPRPTEPSGNTIYF
DNA: TGTGCCAGCAGCCCTCGCCCGACAGAGCCCTCTGGAAACACCATATATTTT